Below, one T cell receptor beta chain is given with its context. As processed by the authors: By means of reference gene primer amplification, nucleated cell counts were estimated. Generated by immunoSEQ multiplex PCR, the TCRdb table keeps only in-frame clones and is missing some. The V and J calls and clone size come from that table; D and trimming were worked out from the DNA. The table includes approximately 190,000 clones, roughly nine tenths detected once. The data were taken from a study of blood T cell repertoires in COVID-19. Background on the study: PBMCs, B-cell-depleted T cells, or T cells provided the cDNA or gDNA that made up the material.

Sequenced material: peripheral blood. The TCR sequence derives from a man between 65 and 85 years old with active or convalescent COVID-19.

In nucleotides, the CDR3 is TGTGCCACTACGAGCGCTTCCTACAATGAGCAGTTCTTC. It is translated as CATTSASYNEQFF. The genes are TRBV11-2 and TRBJ2-1; D is ambiguous. Trimming removed 10 bases from V and 1 base from J, with 11 bases in between. Germline V gene data show CDR1 as SGHAT and CDR2 as FQNNGV. The CDR3 is made up of 13 amino acids.